The entry below describes one T cell receptor beta chain. Some clones are missing from TCRdb's copy, which holds only in-frame ones; the method was immunoSEQ multiplex PCR. The sample includes about 210,000 clones, under 90% of them seen just once. The record originates from a study of blood T cell repertoires in COVID-19. Turning to the study itself: Italy, Spain and the United States were the sources of the convalescent and acute COVID-19 samples.

During active infection, Seattle patients enrolled and were then monitored through disease. The sequence derives from an elderly woman with COVID-19, enrolled during active disease. Sequencing used peripheral blood.

CDR3 coding DNA: TGTGCTTCTTCGGTTGAGGGGGCAACTAACTATGGCTACACCTTC. It translates to CASSVEGATNYGYTF. The chain has TRBV5-5 and TRBJ1-2, with 7 positions matching TRBD1. This CDR3 comprises 15 residues. CDR1 SGHKS and CDR2 YYEKEE come from the germline V gene (reference sequence).